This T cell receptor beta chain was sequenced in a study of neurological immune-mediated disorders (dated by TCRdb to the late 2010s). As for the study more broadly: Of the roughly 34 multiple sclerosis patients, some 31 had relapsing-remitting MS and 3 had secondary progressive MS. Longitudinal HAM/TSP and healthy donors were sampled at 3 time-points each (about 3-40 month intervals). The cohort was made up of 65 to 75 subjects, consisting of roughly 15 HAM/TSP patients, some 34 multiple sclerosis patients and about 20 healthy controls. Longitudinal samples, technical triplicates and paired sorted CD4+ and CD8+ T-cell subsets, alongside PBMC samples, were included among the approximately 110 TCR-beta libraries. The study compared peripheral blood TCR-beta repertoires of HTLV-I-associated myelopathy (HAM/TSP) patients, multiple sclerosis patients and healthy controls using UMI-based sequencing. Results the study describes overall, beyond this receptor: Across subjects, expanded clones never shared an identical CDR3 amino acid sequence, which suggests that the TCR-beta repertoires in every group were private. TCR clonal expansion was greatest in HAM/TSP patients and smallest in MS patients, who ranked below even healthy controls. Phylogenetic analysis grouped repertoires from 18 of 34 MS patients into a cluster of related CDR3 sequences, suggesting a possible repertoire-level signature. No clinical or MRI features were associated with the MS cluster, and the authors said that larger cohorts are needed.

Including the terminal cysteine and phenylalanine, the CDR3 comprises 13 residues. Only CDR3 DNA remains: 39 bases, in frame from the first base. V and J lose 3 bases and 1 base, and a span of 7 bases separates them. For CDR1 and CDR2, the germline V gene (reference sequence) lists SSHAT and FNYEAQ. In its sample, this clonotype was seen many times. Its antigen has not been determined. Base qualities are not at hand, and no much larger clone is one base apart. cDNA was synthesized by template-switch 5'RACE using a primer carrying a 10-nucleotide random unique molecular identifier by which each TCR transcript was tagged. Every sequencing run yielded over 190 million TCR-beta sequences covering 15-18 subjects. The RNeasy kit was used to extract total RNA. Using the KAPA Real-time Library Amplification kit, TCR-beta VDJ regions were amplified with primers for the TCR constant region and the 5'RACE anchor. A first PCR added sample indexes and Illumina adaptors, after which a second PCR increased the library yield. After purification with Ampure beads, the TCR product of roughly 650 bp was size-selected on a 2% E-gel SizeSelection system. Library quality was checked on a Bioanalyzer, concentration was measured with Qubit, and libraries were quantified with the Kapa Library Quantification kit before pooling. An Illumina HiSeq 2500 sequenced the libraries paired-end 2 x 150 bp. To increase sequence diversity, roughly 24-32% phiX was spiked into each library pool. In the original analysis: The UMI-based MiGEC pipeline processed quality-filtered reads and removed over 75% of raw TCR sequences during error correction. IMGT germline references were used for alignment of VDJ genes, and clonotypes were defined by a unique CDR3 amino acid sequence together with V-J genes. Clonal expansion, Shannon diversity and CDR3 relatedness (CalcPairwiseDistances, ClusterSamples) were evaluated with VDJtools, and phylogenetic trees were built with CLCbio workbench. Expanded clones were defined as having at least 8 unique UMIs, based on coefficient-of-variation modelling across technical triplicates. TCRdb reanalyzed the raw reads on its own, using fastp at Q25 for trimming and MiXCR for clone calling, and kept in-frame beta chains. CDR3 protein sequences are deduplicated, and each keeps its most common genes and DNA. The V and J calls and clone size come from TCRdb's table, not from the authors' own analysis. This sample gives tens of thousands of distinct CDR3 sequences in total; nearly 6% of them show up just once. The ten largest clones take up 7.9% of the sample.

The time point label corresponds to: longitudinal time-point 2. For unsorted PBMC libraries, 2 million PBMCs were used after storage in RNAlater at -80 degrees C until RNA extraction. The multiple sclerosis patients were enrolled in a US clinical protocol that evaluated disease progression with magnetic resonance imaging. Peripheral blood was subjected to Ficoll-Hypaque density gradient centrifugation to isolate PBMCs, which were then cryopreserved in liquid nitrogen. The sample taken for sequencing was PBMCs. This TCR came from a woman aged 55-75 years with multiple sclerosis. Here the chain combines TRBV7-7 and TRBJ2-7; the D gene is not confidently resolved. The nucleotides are TGTGCCAGCAGCTTCGCAGATTCCTACGAGCAGTACTTC. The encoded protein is CASSFADSYEQYF. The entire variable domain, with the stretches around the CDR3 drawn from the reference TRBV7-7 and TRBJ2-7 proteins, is GAGVSQSPRYKVTKRGQDVTLRCDPISSHATLYWYQQALGQGPEFLTYFNYEAQPDKSGLPSDRFSAERPEGSISTLTIQRTEQRDSAMYRCASSFADSYEQYFGPGTRLTVT.